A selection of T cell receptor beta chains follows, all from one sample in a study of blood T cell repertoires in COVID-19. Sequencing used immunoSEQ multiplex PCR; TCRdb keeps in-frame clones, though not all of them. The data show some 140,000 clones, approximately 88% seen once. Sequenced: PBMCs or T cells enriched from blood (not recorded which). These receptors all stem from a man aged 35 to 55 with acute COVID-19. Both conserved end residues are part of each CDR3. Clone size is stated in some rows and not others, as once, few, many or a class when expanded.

CASSSRDRGNEQYF	TRBV5-1	TRBJ2-7	14	-
CASSSWTNYNEQFF	TRBV9	TRBJ2-1	14	-
CASSGVNNEQFF	TRBV5-4	TRBJ2-1	12	-
CASSSDSLPNQPQHF	TRBV28	TRBJ1-5	15	-
CASSYFGTGRYNEQFF	TRBV6-2/TRBV6-3	TRBJ2-1	16	-
CASSTQDRGVTGELFF	TRBV19	TRBJ2-2	16	-
CASSAGPNSPLHF	TRBV19	TRBJ1-6	13	-
CASRESGGTDTQYF	TRBV2	TRBJ2-3	14	few
CASNIRAGVREQYF	TRBV28	TRBJ2-7	14	once
CASSLGGPKDTQYF	TRBV28	TRBJ2-3	14	-
CASSPVLAGGPGEQYF	TRBV18	TRBJ2-7	16	-
CASTRAHSLAASGGELFF	TRBV19	TRBJ2-2	18	few
CASSPASGKQETQYF	TRBV3-1/TRBV3-2	TRBJ2-5	15	once
CSASTGQSSYEQYF	TRBV29-1	TRBJ2-7	14	once
CASSLGTGGDYGYTF	TRBV11-2	TRBJ1-2	15	once
CASSQVRGWDEQYF	TRBV3-1/TRBV3-2	TRBJ2-7	14	-
CASSPPPSSDSPGGETQYF	TRBV28	TRBJ2-5	19	-
CASSRGAGVQFEQFF	TRBV11-2	TRBJ2-1	15	-
CASSVAQGTNTEAFF	TRBV9	TRBJ1-1	15	-
CASNRQGLIHYFF	TRBV28	TRBJ1-1	13	-
CASSYSIRTGDYGYTF	TRBV6-2/TRBV6-3	TRBJ1-2	16	-
CASSPRQVTGELFF	TRBV27	TRBJ2-2	14	once
CASSPGAQESRGYTF	TRBV18	TRBJ1-2	15	-
CASSGQLTDTQYF	TRBV2	TRBJ2-3	13	-
CASSQEGGDSYEQYF	TRBV4-3	TRBJ2-7	15	-
CAWSIDYYGYTF	TRBV30	TRBJ1-2	12	-
CSASGVSGTLISSYNEQFF	TRBV20-1	TRBJ2-1	19	-
CASSIVLGELFF	TRBV19	TRBJ2-2	12	-
CASSSPVSGGAGELFF	TRBV11-2	TRBJ2-2	16	few
CASSVVVVTGHQVWGEQFF	TRBV9	TRBJ2-1	19	once
CASSPRTGEGETQYF	TRBV25-1	TRBJ2-5	15	-
CAIRPVQGNTIYF	TRBV10-3	TRBJ1-3	13	-
CASSPMRTETSSQHF	TRBV28	TRBJ1-5	15	once
CASSWTGDTEAFF	TRBV5-4	TRBJ1-1	13	-
CASSPGWGENTEAFF	TRBV7-9	TRBJ1-1	15	-
CASSQEADWRNTQYF	TRBV4-3	TRBJ2-3	15	-
CASTDGRDSLYEQYF	TRBV11-2	TRBJ2-7	15	-
CASEVGSRSEAFF	TRBV28	TRBJ1-1	13	-
CASSRAVLDRGHVGNTEAFF	TRBV4-1	TRBJ1-1	20	once
CASSRGGDTEAFF	TRBV5-1	TRBJ1-1	13	-
CASSQPGSDTQYF	TRBV14	TRBJ2-3	13	-
CASSLGRGRGEYEQYF	TRBV11-2	TRBJ2-7	16	-
CASSQGLAGETQYF	TRBV7-9	TRBJ2-5	14	-
CASSPGPTREETQYF	TRBV5-1	TRBJ2-5	15	-
CASLGTKNTEAFF	TRBV10-2	TRBJ1-1	13	-
CASSLAVQGGEQFF	TRBV7-9	TRBJ2-1	14	-
CAWGTGYEQYF	TRBV30	TRBJ2-7	11	-
CASRPLADYEQYF	TRBV27	TRBJ2-7	13	once
CASSLARDDGYTF	TRBV7-8	TRBJ1-2	13	-
CASSPRGGTEAFF	TRBV12-3/TRBV12-4	TRBJ1-1	13	-